This T cell receptor (beta chain) was profiled in a study of blood T cells in healthy people across ages. Study findings and constraints: Diversity of TCR beta per million T cells declined in a roughly linear way with age.

This clonotype showed up just a few times. Antigen specificity is unknown. Primers used in a second PCR of about 6 to 12 cycles were a sample-barcoded 5' primer and a J-beta primer mix. Researchers report that a template-switch adaptor with 12 random nucleotides tagged each cDNA molecule. TCRdb recomputed calls from the 5' RACE reads with MiXCR, one row per CDR3 protein. The data contain 1.5 million or so distinct CDR3 sequences, approximately 39% of them singletons. Germline V gene data show CDR1 as MNHEY and CDR2 as SMNVEV (reference sequence). The CDR3 is 13 residues long. V lost 9 bases and J lost 2; bases outside the gene matches: 6.

The material sequenced was blood. This sequence was found in a young woman in good health. This rearrangement joins TRBV27 to TRBJ2-5; 7 nucleotides match TRBD1. DNA of the CDR3: TGTGCCAGTGGGGACAGACCGCAAGAGACCCAGTACTTC. Its translation is CASGDRPQETQYF.